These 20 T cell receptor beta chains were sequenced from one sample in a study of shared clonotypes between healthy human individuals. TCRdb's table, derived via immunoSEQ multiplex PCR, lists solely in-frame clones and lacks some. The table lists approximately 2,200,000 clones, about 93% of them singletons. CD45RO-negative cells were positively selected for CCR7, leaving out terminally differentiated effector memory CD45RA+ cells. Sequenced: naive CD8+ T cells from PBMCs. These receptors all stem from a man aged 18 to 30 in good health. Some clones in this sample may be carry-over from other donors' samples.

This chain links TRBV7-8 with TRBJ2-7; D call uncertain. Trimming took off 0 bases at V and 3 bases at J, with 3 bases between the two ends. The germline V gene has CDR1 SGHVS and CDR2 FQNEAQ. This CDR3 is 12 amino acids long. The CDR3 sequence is CASSLAFYEQYF. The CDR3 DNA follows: TGTGCCAGCAGCTTAGCGTTCTACGAGCAGTACTTC.

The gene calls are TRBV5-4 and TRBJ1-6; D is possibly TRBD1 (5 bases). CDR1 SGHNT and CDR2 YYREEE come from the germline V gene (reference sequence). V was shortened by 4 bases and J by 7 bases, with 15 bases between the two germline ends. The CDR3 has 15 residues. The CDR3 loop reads CASSPKQDLNSPLHF. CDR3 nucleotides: TGTGCCAGCAGCCCGAAACAGGATCTGAATTCACCCCTCCACTTT.

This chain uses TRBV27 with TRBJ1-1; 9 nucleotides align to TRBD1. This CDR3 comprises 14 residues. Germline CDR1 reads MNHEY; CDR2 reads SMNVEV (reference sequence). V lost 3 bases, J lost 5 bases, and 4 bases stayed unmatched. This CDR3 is CASSLDRGWTEAFF. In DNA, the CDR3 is TGTGCCAGCAGTTTGGACAGGGGATGGACTGAAGCTTTCTTT.

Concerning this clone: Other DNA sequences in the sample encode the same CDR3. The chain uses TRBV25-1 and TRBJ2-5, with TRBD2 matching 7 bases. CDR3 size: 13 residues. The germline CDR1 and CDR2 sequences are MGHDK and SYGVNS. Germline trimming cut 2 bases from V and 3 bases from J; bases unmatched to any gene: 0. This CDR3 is CASSEGREETQYF. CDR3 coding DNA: TGTGCCAGCAGTGAAGGGAGGGAAGAGACCCAGTACTTC.

The CDR3 is CASSREIDTYNQPQHF. The CDR3 coding sequence is TGTGCCAGCAGCCGAGAAATAGACACCTACAATCAGCCCCAGCATTTT. This chain uses TRBV6-6 with TRBJ1-5; no definite D call. The CDR3 is 16 amino acids. Trimming took 6 bases from V and 3 from J, leaving 18 bases between them. The germline gives CDR1 MNHNY, CDR2 SVGAGI (reference sequence).

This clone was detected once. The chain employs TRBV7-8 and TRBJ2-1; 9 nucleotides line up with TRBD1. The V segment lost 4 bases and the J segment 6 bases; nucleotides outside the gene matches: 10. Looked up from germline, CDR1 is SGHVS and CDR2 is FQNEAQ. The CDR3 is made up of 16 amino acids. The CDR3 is CASSSRTGDWSNEQFF. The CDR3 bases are TGTGCCAGCAGCTCAAGGACAGGGGATTGGAGCAATGAGCAGTTCTTC.

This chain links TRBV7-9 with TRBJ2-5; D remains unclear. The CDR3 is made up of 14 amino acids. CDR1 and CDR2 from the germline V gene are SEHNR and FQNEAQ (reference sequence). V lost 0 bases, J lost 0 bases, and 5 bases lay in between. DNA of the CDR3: TGTGCCAGCAGCTTAGCAGGGAACCAAGAGACCCAGTACTTC. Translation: CASSLAGNQETQYF.

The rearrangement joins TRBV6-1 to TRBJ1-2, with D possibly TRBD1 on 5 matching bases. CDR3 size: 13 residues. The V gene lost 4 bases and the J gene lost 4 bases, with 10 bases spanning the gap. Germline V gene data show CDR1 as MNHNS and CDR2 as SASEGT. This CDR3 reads CASSAGRGYGYTF. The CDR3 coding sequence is TGTGCCAGCAGTGCGGGACGGGGCTATGGCTACACCTTC.

CDR3 sequence (DNA): TGTGCCAGCAAGTGGAGGGAGGGTCGGGGGGAGCTGTTTTTT. Its protein product is CASKWREGRGELFF. The rearrangement joins TRBV6-5 to TRBJ2-2, with 7 bases matching TRBD2. Germline assignment: CDR1 MNHEY and CDR2 SVGAGI. J was trimmed by 8 bases and V by 7 bases; bases with no gene match: 10. The CDR3 sequence is 14 residues long.

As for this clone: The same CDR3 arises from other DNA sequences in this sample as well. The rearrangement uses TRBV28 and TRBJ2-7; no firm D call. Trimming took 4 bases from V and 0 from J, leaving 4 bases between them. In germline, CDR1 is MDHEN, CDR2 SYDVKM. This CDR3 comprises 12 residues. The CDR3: CASSSSSYEQYF. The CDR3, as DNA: TGTGCCAGCAGTTCCAGCTCCTACGAGCAGTACTTC.

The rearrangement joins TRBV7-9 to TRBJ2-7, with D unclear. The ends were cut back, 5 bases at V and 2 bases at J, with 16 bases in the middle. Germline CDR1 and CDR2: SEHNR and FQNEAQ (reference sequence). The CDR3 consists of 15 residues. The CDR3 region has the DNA TGTGCCAGCAGCCCTACTTCGCCCATCCCCTACGAGCAGTACTTC. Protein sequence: CASSPTSPIPYEQYF.

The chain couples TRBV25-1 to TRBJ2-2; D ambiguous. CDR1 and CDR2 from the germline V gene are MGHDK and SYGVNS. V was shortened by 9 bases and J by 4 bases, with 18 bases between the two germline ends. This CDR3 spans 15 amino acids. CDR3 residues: CARTTGEGPTGELFF. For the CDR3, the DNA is TGTGCCAGGACGACTGGGGAAGGGCCCACCGGGGAGCTGTTTTTT.

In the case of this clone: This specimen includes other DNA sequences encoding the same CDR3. In DNA form, the CDR3 reads TGTGCCAGCAGCTTGGGTAGGGGGAGCTACGAGCAGTACTTC. It codes for CASSLGRGSYEQYF. This chain links TRBV5-4 with TRBJ2-7; tentatively, D is TRBD1 (6 bases). Germline lookup yields CDR1 SGHNT and CDR2 YYREEE (reference sequence). This CDR3 has 14 residues. With 0 bases removed from V and 3 bases from J, the gap between germline ends came to 10 bases.

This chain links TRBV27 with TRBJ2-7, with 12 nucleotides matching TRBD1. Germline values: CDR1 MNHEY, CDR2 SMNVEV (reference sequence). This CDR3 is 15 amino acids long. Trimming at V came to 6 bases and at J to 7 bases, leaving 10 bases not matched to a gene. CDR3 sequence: CASRSRDRGPYEQYF. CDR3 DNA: TGTGCCAGCAGATCGCGGGACAGGGGGCCTTATGAGCAGTACTTC.

Written as DNA, the CDR3 is TGCGCCAGCAGTGATTTTAGCGCCCAAGAGACCCAGTACTTC. This encodes CASSDFSAQETQYF. The V call is TRBV10-1, the J call TRBJ2-5; maybe TRBD2 (5 bases). The germline V gene encodes CDR1 WNHNN and CDR2 SYGVQD (reference sequence). The germline V and J ends were trimmed by 3 bases and 1 base, with 9 bases remaining between them. This CDR3 region has 14 residues.

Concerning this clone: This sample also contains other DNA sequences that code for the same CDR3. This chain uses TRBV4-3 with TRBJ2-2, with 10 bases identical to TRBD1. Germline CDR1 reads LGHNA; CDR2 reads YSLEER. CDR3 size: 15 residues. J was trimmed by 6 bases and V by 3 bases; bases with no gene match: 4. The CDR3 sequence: CASSQGTGAAGELFF. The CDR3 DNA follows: TGCGCCAGCAGCCAGGGGACAGGGGCGGCCGGGGAGCTGTTTTTT.

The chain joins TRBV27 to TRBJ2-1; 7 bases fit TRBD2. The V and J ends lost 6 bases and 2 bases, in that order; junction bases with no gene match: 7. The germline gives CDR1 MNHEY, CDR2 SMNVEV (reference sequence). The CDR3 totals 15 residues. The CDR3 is CASRPLATAYNEQFF. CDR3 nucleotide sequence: TGTGCCAGCAGACCACTAGCGACCGCCTACAATGAGCAGTTCTTC.

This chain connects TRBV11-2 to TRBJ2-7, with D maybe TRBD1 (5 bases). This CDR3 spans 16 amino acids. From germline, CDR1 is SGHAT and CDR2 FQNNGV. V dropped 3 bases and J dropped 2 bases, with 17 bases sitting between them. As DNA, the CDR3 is TGTGCCAGCAGCTTCCCGATAGACAGTTTTGCCTACGAGCAGTACTTC. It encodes CASSFPIDSFAYEQYF.

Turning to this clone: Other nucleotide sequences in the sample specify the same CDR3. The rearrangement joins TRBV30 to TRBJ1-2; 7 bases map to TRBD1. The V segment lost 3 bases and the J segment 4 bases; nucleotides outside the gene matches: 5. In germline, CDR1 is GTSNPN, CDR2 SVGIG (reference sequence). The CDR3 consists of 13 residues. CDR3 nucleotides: TGTGCCTGGAGCTTGACAGGGTCCTATGGCTACACCTTC. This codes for CAWSLTGSYGYTF.

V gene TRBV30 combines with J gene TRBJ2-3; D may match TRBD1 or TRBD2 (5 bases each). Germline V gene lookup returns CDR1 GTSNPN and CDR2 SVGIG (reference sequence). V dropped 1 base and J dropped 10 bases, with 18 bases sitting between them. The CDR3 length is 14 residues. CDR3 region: CAWSGGTPLGAQYF. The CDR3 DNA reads TGTGCCTGGAGTGGAGGGACCCCCCTGGGGGCGCAGTATTTT.